Following are 18 T cell receptor beta chains from one sample sequenced in a study of shared clonotypes between healthy human individuals (dated by TCRdb to between 2020 and 2021). Libraries were prepared through the immunoSEQ multiplex PCR assay. TCRdb stores this immuneACCESS table with in-frame sequences only. Part of the clones is absent; in the studies checked, under half of the shortfall reflects unresolved V genes, and no reason is known for the rest. This sample gives millions of clones in total; about 95% of them show up just once. The ten biggest clones cover about 1.1% of the sample. CD8 naive samples consisted of CD45RO-negative cells that were positively selected for CCR7, yielding a CD45RA+CCR7+ population without TemRA cells. What was sequenced was naive CD8+ T cells sorted from blood. Interpreted using the paper, the cell subset or site label stands for: CD45RA+CCR7+. The receptors come from a man between 18 and 35 years old in good health.

The chain links TRBV11-1 to TRBJ1-4, with a weak D call TRBD1 (5 bases). In germline, CDR1 is SGHAT, CDR2 FQDESV (reference sequence). Between the trimmed V and J ends, which lost 5 bases and 0 bases, there was a span of 10 bases. This CDR3 region has 15 residues. The CDR3 DNA is TGTGCCAGCAGCACCTCAGGGACAACTAATGAAAAACTGTTTTTT. It yields the protein CASSTSGTTNEKLFF.

The chain employs TRBV4-2 and TRBJ2-2, with D hard to call. The CDR3 runs to 14 residues. The germline V and J ends were trimmed by 0 bases and 1 base, with 3 bases remaining between them. CDR1 and CDR2 from the germline V gene are LGHNA and YNFKEQ. CDR3: CASSQDGNTGELFF. The CDR3 nucleotides read TGTGCCAGCAGCCAAGACGGGAACACCGGGGAGCTGTTTTTT.

The chain carries TRBV27 and TRBJ2-2; 7 nucleotides match TRBD2. The trim removed 2 bases at V and 5 bases at J, leaving 5 bases unmatched. CDR1 is MNHEY, CDR2 SMNVEV, per germline (reference sequence). The CDR3 spans 15 residues. The DNA of the CDR3 is TGTGCCAGCAGTTTAAGTGGGGAGGGAACCGGGGAGCTGTTTTTT. It is translated as CASSLSGEGTGELFF.

This clone appeared a single time. The V call is TRBV28, the J call TRBJ1-4; a possible D gene is TRBD1 (6 bases). The CDR3 runs 14 residues. Germline V lookup: CDR1 MDHEN, CDR2 SYDVKM. Trimming pared 0 bases from V and 8 bases from J, leaving 10 bases between. The CDR3 is CASSLWEDREKLFF. CDR3 coding DNA: TGTGCCAGCAGTTTATGGGAGGACAGAGAAAAACTGTTTTTT.

The gene calls are TRBV27 and TRBJ2-7; 8 bases fit TRBD1. Germline V gene data show CDR1 as MNHEY and CDR2 as SMNVEV (reference sequence). The CDR3 loop spans 19 amino acids. V was pared by 7 bases and J by 3 bases, with 23 bases of the junction left unmatched. The CDR3 loop is CASTIIGAGGASGLYEQYF. CDR3 in DNA: TGTGCCAGCACCATTATCGGGGCAGGGGGCGCCTCCGGACTCTACGAGCAGTACTTC.

The CDR3 coding sequence is TGCAGTCGGCCCCTGATTGGTACGCAGTATTTT. Residues: CSRPLIGTQYF. J is TRBJ2-3 and V is TRBV20-1; no clear D gene. Germline lookup yields CDR1 DFQATT and CDR2 SNEGSKA (reference sequence). The CDR3 contains 11 residues. Trimming took 8 bases from V and 8 from J, leaving 14 bases between them.

As regards this clone: A junction boundary mismatches the germline segment, possibly from a read error. The J gene is TRBJ2-2, the V gene TRBV7-7, with 7 positions matching TRBD2. Per germline, CDR1 SSHAT and CDR2 FNYEAQ (reference sequence). This CDR3 contains 15 residues. The CDR3 region is CASSLGEGNTGELFF. The CDR3 region has the DNA TGTGCTAGCAGCTTAGGGGAGGGGAACACCGGGGAGCTGTTTTTT. The variable domain in full, with the rest retrieved from reference TRBV7-7 and TRBJ2-2, is GAGVSQSPRYKVTKRGQDVTLRCDPISSHATLYWYQQALGQGPEFLTYFNYEAQPDKSGLPSDRFSAERPEGSISTLTIQRTEQRDSAMYRCASSLGEGNTGELFFGEGSRLTVL.

CDR3 DNA sequence: TGCGCCAGCAGCCAATACTTCTCTTACGAGCAGTACTTC. Protein product: CASSQYFSYEQYF. The gene calls are TRBV4-1 and TRBJ2-7, with D unresolved. V lost 2 bases and J lost 4, with 9 bases in between. This CDR3 spans 13 amino acids. Germline V gives CDR1 MGHRA, CDR2 YSYEKL.

As concerns this clone: Other DNA sequences of this sample code for an identical CDR3. The chain is built from TRBV6-5 and TRBJ1-5; D uncertain. The ends were cut back, 2 bases at V and 7 bases at J, with 9 bases in the middle. The germline V gene has CDR1 MNHEY and CDR2 SVGAGI. The CDR3 covers 13 residues. CDR3 DNA sequence: TGTGCCAGCAGTTACGGGGTTGACCAGCCCCAGCATTTT. Translated: CASSYGVDQPQHF.

The chain uses TRBV18 and TRBJ2-3, with TRBD1 matching over 10 bases. The CDR3 covers 17 residues. J lost 3 bases, V lost 4 bases, and 10 bases had no gene match. Per the germline V gene, CDR1 is KGHSH and CDR2 is LQKENI. This CDR3 reads CASSLDSGTGETDTQYF. For the CDR3, the DNA is TGTGCCAGCTCACTGGACTCCGGGACAGGGGAAACAGATACGCAGTATTTT.

The chain couples TRBV2 to TRBJ2-6, with a tentative D call TRBD2 (5 bases). V shed 3 bases and J shed 2 bases, with 17 bases lying between them. Germline assignment: CDR1 SNHLY and CDR2 FYNNEI. The CDR3 extends over 18 amino acids. The CDR3 nucleotides read TGTGCCAGCAGTGAGACCTCGACGGGGTACACTGGGGCCAACGTCCTGACTTTC. It yields the protein CASSETSTGYTGANVLTF.

V is TRBV27 and J is TRBJ2-7, with 11 bases aligning to TRBD1. The CDR3 extends over 15 amino acids. V was clipped by 4 bases and J by 3 bases; unmatched bases: 5. Germline V gives CDR1 MNHEY, CDR2 SMNVEV (reference sequence). The DNA of the CDR3 is TGTGCCAGCAGTTGGGGACAGGGGGTTCACTACGAGCAGTACTTC. It codes for CASSWGQGVHYEQYF.

The gene calls are TRBV5-6 and TRBJ2-1, with 11 bases fitting TRBD2. Trimming took 3 bases from V and 5 from J; bases not matched to a gene: 1. Germline V gives CDR1 SGHDT, CDR2 YYEEEE. CDR3 length equals 14 residues. CDR3 in amino acids: CASSSGLADNEQFF. CDR3 DNA sequence: TGTGCCAGCAGCTCGGGACTAGCGGACAATGAGCAGTTCTTC.

The chain joins TRBV7-9 to TRBJ2-3; TRBD2 agrees at 8 bases. This CDR3 is 16 amino acids long. Germline V gene data show CDR1 as SEHNR and CDR2 as FQNEAQ (reference sequence). The junction had 7 bases not matched to a gene; V was cut back by 1 base and J by 4 bases. The CDR3 DNA reads as TGTGCCAGCAGCTTAGTGGCTAGCGGGTACGCAGATACGCAGTATTTT. Its translation: CASSLVASGYADTQYF.

J is TRBJ1-2 and V is TRBV7-9; D call uncertain. Germline V gene data show CDR1 as SEHNR and CDR2 as FQNEAQ (reference sequence). V was pared by 2 bases and J by 2 bases, with 15 bases between. The CDR3 loop spans 16 amino acids. CDR3 in amino acids: CASSLWTTAKNYGYTF. In DNA form, the CDR3 reads TGTGCCAGCAGCTTATGGACCACGGCAAAGAACTATGGCTACACCTTC. Based on the CDR3 plus reference TRBV7-9 and TRBJ1-2, the full variable domain is DTGVSQNPRHKITKRGQNVTFRCDPISEHNRLYWYRQTLGQGPEFLTYFQNEAQLEKSRLLSDRFSAERPKGSFSTLEIQRTEQGDSAMYLCASSLWTTAKNYGYTFGSGTRLTVV.

The CDR3 is CASSLTGNPYEQYF. The CDR3 DNA reads TGTGCCAGCAGCTTGACAGGGAACCCCTACGAGCAGTACTTC. The chain couples TRBV5-6 to TRBJ2-7; D perhaps matches TRBD1 (6 bases). V was shortened by 1 base and J by 2 bases, with 10 bases between the two germline ends. Germline-derived CDR1 and CDR2 are SGHDT and YYEEEE. This CDR3 contains 14 residues.

The gene calls are TRBV5-4 and TRBJ2-1, with 8 bases matching TRBD1. The CDR3 has 15 amino acids. Germline CDR1 SGHNT, CDR2 YYREEE (reference sequence). The ends lost 6 bases at V and 5 bases at J; junction bases unmatched: 10. This chain's CDR3 is CASTRTGQFDNEQFF. CDR3 coding DNA: TGTGCCAGCACCCGGACAGGGCAGTTCGACAATGAGCAGTTCTTC.

The CDR3 is CASSSPGQLSTDTQYF. The CDR3 bases are TGTGCCAGCAGTTCTCCAGGCCAGTTAAGCACAGATACGCAGTATTTT. This chain joins TRBV27 and TRBJ2-3, with unresolved D. Trimming cost V 4 bases and J 0 bases, with 14 bases left between them. This CDR3 has 16 amino acids. From germline, CDR1 is MNHEY and CDR2 SMNVEV (reference sequence).